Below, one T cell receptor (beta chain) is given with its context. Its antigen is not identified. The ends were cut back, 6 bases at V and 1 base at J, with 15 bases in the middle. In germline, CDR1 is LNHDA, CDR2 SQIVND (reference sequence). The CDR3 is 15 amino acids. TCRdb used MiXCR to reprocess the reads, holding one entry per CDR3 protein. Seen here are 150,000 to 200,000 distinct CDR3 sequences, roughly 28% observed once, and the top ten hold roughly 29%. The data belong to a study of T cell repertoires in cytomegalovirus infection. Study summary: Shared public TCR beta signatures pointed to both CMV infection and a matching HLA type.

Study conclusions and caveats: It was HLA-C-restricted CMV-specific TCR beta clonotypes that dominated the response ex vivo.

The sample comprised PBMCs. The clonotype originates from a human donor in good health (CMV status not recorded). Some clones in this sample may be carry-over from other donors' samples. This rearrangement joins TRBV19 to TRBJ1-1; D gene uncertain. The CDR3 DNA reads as TGTGCCAGTAGCCCCGAGGGCAAAGGGAACACTGAAGCTTTCTTT. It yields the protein CASSPEGKGNTEAFF.